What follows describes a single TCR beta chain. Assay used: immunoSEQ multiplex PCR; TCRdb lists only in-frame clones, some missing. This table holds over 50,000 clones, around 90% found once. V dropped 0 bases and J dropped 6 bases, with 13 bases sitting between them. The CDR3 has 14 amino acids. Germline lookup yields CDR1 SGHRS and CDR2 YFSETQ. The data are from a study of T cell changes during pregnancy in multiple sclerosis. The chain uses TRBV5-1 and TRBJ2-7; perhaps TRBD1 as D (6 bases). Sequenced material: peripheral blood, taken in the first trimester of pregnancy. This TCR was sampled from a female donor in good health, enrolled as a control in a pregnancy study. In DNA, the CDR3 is TGCGCCAGCAGCTTGGACAGGGCAGGCGGCGAGCAGTACTTC. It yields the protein CASSLDRAGGEQYF.